This T cell receptor (beta chain) came from a study of T cell responses to AZD1222 COVID-19 vaccine. Sequencing was performed with immunoSEQ multiplex PCR; in TCRdb, only in-frame clones are kept and a portion is missing. Among more than 100,000 clones listed, roughly 91% were seen once. Deletions cut 4 bases from V and 5 bases from J, with 16 bases between. This CDR3 is built from 15 residues. The germline CDR1 and CDR2 sequences are SGHRS and YFSETQ. The chain has TRBV5-1 and TRBJ2-1, with a possible D match to TRBD1 (8 bases). The receptor was derived from an adult in good health. This specimen was peripheral blood, taken on day 0 of AZD1222 vaccination. DNA of the CDR3: TGCGCCAGCAGCCTCCAGGGGGCGGGAGACAATGAGCAGTTCTTC. Translation: CASSLQGAGDNEQFF. Looking up the rest from reference TRBV5-1 and TRBJ2-1 gives the full variable domain: KAGVTQTPRYLIKTRGQQVTLSCSPISGHRSVSWYQQTPGQGLQFLFEYFSETQRNKGNFPGRFSGRQFSNSRSEMNVSTLELGDSALYLCASSLQGAGDNEQFFGPGTRLTVL.